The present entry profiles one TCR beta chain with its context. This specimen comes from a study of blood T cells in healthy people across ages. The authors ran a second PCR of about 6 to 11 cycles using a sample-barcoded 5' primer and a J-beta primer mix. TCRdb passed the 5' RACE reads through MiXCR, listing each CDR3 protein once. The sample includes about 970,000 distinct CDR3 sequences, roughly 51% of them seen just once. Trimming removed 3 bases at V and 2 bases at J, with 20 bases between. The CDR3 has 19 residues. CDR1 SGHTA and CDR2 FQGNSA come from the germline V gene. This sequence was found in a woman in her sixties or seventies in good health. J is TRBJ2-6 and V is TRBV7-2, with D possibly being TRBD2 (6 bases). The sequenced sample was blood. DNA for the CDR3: TGTGCCAGCAGCTTTTTAAGCTTGACCCCTAGCGCTGGGGCCAACGTCCTGACTTTC. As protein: CASSFLSLTPSAGANVLTF.